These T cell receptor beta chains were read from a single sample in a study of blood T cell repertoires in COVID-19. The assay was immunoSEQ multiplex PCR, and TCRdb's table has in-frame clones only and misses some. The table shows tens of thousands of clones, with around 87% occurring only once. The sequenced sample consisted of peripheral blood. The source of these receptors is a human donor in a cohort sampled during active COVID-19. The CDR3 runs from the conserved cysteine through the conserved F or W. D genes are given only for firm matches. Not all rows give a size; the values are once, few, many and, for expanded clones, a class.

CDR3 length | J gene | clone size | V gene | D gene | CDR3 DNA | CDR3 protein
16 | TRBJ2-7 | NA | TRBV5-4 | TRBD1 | TGTGCCAGCAGCGGCCCCGGGACAGGCGCCTCCTACGAGCAGTACTTC | CASSGPGTGASYEQYF
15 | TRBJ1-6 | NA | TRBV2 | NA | TGTGCCAGCGACAGCAACAGGAGCCGTAATTCACCCCTCCACTTT | CASDSNRSRNSPLHF
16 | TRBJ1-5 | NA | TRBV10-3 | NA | TGTGCCATCAGTGAGGCGACAGGTGCTGGGAATCAGCCCCAGCATTTT | CAISEATGAGNQPQHF
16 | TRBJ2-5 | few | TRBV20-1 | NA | TGCAGTGCGAGTCGGCGCGGCCCACGCTTCGAATTGACCCAGTACTTC | CSASRRGPRFELTQYF
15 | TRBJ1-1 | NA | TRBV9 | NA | TGTGCCAGCAGCTCAGGGGACGTCCTCGGCACTGAAGCTTTCTTT | CASSSGDVLGTEAFF
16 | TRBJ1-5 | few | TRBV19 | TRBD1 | TGTGCCAGTAGTCCACAGGGGGCGACGGGCAATCAGCCCCAGCATTTT | CASSPQGATGNQPQHF
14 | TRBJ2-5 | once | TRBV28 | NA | TGTGCCAGCAGTTGGGACACCGGCCAGGGGACCCAGTACTTC | CASSWDTGQGTQYF
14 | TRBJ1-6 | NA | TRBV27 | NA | TGTGCCAGCAGTTTACGTGGAGAGAATTCACCCCTCCACTTT | CASSLRGENSPLHF
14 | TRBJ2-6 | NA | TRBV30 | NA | TGTGCCTGGAGTGTACAGTCTGGGGCCAACGTCCTGACTTTC | CAWSVQSGANVLTF
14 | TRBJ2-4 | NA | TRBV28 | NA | TGTGCCAGCACCTTTTCTCAGGGCCGAAACATTCAGTACTTC | CASTFSQGRNIQYF
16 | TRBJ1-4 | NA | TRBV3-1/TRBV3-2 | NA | TGTGCCAGCAGCCAAAGGAACAGGGCGAATCGTGAAAAACTGTTTTTT | CASSQRNRANREKLFF
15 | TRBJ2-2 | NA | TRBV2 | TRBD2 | TGTGCCAGCAGTAGGACTAGCAGATACACCGGGGAGCTGTTTTTT | CASSRTSRYTGELFF
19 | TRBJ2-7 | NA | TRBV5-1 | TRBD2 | TGCGCCAGCAGCTTGGGGGTCCCGGGACTAGCGGGTAAAACCTACGAGCAGTACTTC | CASSLGVPGLAGKTYEQYF
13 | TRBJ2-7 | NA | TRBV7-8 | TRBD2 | TGTGCCAGCAGTCCCGGCGGGGGAAGGGAGCAGTACTTC | CASSPGGGREQYF
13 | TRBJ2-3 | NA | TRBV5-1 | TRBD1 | TGCGCCAGCAGCCGCGACAGGGGGGATACGCAGTATTTT | CASSRDRGDTQYF
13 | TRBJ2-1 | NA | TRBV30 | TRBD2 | TGTGCCTGGAGTTCGACCCGGACTAGTTGGCAGTTCTTC | CAWSSTRTSWQFF
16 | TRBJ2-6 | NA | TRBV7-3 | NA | TGTGCCAGCAGCTTTTACGGGGGCTCTGGGGCCAACGTCCTGACTTTC | CASSFYGGSGANVLTF
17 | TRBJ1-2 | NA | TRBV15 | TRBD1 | TGTGCCACCAGCAGAGAGGGCAGGGGGAATTTTGAAAATGGCTACACCTTC | CATSREGRGNFENGYTF
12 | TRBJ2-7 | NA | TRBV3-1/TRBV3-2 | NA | TGTGCCAGCAGCCGACTGGACTACGAGCAGTACTTC | CASSRLDYEQYF
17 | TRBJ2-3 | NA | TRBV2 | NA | TGTGCCAGCAGAAATACAGGGTCAGGTTTCATTGCAGATACGCAGTATTTT | CASRNTGSGFIADTQYF